This entry concerns a single T cell receptor beta chain. Its antigen is not known. The sample belongs to a study of shared clonotypes between healthy human individuals. Overall study results and limits: Generation probabilities were higher for clonotypes shared across all four sorted-subset donors than for unshared ones. Larger estimated richness was generally recorded for naive subsets relative to memory subsets.

Trimming removed 5 bases at V and 1 base at J, with 9 bases between. The CDR3 has 13 residues. Germline CDR1 SGHRS, CDR2 YFSETQ. This table comes from immunoSEQ multiplex PCR, and its TCRdb copy is limited to in-frame clones, with some not included. This table holds 980,000 or so clones, around three quarters found once. The origin of this receptor is a young man in good health. Source material: memory CD4+ T cells sorted from blood. The sample's subset: CD45RA-negative fraction. V is TRBV5-1 and J is TRBJ1-1, with D hard to call. CDR3 region: CASRQQPNTEAFF. CDR3 DNA: TGCGCCAGCAGACAACAGCCGAACACTGAAGCTTTCTTT.